This T cell receptor beta chain was sequenced in a study of CXCR3-negative and CXCR3-positive naive CD8 T cells. Study as a whole: Summed over all libraries, TRB reads came to roughly 140 million, with about 1.5 +/- 0.3 million per library.

Naive CD8+ T cells showed CD45RO-CCR7+CD27+CD95-. General observations from the study: Diversity proved comparably high across both naive subsets and much lower in memory CD8+ cells. Greater hydrophobicity was found in TRB CDR3s of CXCR3-positive naive cells than of CXCR3-negative naive cells.

This CDR3 has 15 residues. CDR1 is LGHNA and CDR2 is YSLEER in the germline V gene. Comments on this clonotype: Its antigen is still unknown.

Via 5' RACE with UMI labels, TRB cDNA libraries were prepared. TCRdb re-called the 5' RACE reads and shows each CDR3 protein once, DNA omitted. The repertoire table contains 100,000 to 150,000 distinct CDR3 sequences. The clonotype originates from a human donor in good health. Some clones in this sample may be carry-over from other donors' samples. The chain has TRBV4-3 and TRBJ2-1; TCRdb calls TRBD1, which cannot be checked without DNA. The source material was naive CXCR3- CD8+ T cells from blood. The subset is: CD45RO-CCR7+CD27+CD95- naive CD8+ T cells lacking CXCR3 (TNR3-). CDR3: CASSQDGNLYNEQFF.